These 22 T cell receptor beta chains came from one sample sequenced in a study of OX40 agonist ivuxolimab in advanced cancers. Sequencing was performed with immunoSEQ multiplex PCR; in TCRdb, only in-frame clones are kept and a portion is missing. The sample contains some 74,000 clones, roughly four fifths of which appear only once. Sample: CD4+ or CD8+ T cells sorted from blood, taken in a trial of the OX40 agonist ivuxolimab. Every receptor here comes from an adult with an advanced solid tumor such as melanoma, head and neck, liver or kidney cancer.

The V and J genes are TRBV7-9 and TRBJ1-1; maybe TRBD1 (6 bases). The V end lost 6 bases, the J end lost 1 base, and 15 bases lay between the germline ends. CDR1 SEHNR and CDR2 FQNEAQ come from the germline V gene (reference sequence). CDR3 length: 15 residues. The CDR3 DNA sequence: TGTGCCAGCAGTCCCCGTCCGGGGGCGAACACTGAAGCTTTCTTT. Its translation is CASSPRPGANTEAFF. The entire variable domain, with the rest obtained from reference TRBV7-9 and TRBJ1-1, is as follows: DTGVSQNPRHKITKRGQNVTFRCDPISEHNRLYWYRQTLGQGPEFLTYFQNEAQLEKSRLLSDRFSAERPKGSFSTLEIQRTEQGDSAMYLCASSPRPGANTEAFFGQGTRLTVV.

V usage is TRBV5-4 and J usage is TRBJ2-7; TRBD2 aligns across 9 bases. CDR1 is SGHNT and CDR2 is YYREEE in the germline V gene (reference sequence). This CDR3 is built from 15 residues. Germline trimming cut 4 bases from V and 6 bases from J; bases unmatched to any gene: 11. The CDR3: CASSLRGGGPSEQYF. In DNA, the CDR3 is TGTGCCAGCAGCCTGCGGGGGGGAGGGCCGAGCGAGCAGTACTTC. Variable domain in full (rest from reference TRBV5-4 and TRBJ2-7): ETGVTQSPTHLIKTRGQQVTLRCSSQSGHNTVSWYQQALGQGPQFIFQYYREEENGRGNFPPRFSGLQFPNYSSELNVNALELDDSALYLCASSLRGGGPSEQYFGPGTRLTVT.

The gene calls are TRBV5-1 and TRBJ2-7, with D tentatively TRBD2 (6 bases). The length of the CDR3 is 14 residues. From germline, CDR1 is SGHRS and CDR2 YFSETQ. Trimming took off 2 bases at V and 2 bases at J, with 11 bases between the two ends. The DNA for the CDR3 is TGCGCCAGCAGCTTTGCCGGGGAGGCCTACGAGCAGTACTTC. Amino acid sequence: CASSFAGEAYEQYF.

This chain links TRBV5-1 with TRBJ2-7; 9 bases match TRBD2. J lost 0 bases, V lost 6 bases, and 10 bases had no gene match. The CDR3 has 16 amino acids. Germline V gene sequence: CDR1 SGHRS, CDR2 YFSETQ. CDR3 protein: CASTEGGGADSYEQYF. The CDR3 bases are TGCGCCAGCACCGAGGGCGGGGGGGCGGACTCCTACGAGCAGTACTTC.

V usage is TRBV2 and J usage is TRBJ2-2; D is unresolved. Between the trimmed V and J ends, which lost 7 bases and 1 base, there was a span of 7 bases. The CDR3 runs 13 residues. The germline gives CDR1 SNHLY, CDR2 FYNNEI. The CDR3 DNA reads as TGTGCCAGCAATGTACTGAACACCGGGGAGCTGTTTTTT. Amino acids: CASNVLNTGELFF.

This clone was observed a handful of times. CDR3 sequence reads: CASSRVAGGETQYF. In nucleotides, the CDR3 is TGTGCCAGCTCTCGGGTAGCGGGAGGAGAGACCCAGTACTTC. This chain connects TRBV9 to TRBJ2-5, with 10 bases identical to TRBD2. Per germline, CDR1 SGDLS and CDR2 YYNGEE. This CDR3 has 14 residues. The trim removed 7 bases at V and 4 bases at J, leaving 7 bases unmatched. Full variable domain (remainder filled in from reference TRBV9 and TRBJ2-5): DSGVTQTPKHLITATGQRVTLRCSPRSGDLSVYWYQQSLDQGLQFLIQYYNGEERAKGNILERFSAQQFPDLHSELNLSSLELGDSALYFCASSRVAGGETQYFGPGTRLLVL.

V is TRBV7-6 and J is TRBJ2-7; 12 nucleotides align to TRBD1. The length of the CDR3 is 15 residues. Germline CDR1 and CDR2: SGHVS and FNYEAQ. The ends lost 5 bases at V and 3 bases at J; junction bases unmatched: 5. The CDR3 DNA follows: TGTGCCAGCAGCAAGGGACAGGGGGCTGGCTACGAGCAGTACTTC. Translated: CASSKGQGAGYEQYF.

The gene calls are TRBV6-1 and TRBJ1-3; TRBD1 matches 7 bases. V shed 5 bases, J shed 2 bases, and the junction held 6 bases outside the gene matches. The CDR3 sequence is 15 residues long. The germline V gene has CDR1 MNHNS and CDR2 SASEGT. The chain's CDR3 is CASSITGAAGNTIYF. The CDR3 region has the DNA TGTGCCAGCAGTATTACAGGGGCCGCTGGAAACACCATATATTTT.

The CDR3 loop reads CASSFGRNTEAFF. The CDR3 DNA sequence: TGTGCCAGTAGTTTCGGACGTAACACTGAAGCTTTCTTT. This chain uses TRBV19 with TRBJ1-1; D is undetermined. Germline V CDR1 and CDR2: LNHDA, SQIVND (reference sequence). The CDR3 has 13 residues. Between the trimmed V and J ends, which lost 5 bases and 2 bases, there was a span of 9 bases. The whole variable domain, remainder taken from reference TRBV19 and TRBJ1-1, is DGGITQSPKYLFRKEGQNVTLSCEQNLNHDAMYWYRQDPGQGLRLIYYSQIVNDFQKGDIAEGYSVSREKKESFPLTVTSAQKNPTAFYLCASSFGRNTEAFFGQGTRLTVV.

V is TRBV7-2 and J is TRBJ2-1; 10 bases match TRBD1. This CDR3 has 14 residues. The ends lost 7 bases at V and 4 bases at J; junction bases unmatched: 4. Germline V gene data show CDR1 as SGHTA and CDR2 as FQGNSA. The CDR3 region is CASIRTGGYNEQFF. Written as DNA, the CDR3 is TGTGCCAGCATCCGGACAGGGGGGTACAATGAGCAGTTCTTC.

The CDR3, as DNA: TGTGCCAGTAGTTTTAGCCAGGGGGCTGTCAGCACTGAAGCTTTCTTT. Protein: CASSFSQGAVSTEAFF. The chain recombines TRBV19 with TRBJ1-1; TRBD1 agrees at 8 bases. CDR1 and CDR2 from the germline V gene are LNHDA and SQIVND (reference sequence). The J segment lost 4 bases and the V segment lost 5 bases, leaving 12 bases of the junction unmatched. The CDR3 totals 16 residues. The full variable domain, in which reference TRBV19 and TRBJ1-1 provide the parts outside the CDR3, is DGGITQSPKYLFRKEGQNVTLSCEQNLNHDAMYWYRQDPGQGLRLIYYSQIVNDFQKGDIAEGYSVSREKKESFPLTVTSAQKNPTAFYLCASSFSQGAVSTEAFFGQGTRLTVV.

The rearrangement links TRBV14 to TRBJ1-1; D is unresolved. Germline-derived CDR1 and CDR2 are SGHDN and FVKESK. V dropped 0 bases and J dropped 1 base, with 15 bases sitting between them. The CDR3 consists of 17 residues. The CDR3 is CASSQEHPLDWNTEAFF. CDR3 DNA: TGTGCCAGCAGCCAAGAACACCCGCTCGACTGGAACACTGAAGCTTTCTTT. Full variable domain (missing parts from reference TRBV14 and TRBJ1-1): EAGVTQFPSHSVIEKGQTVTLRCDPISGHDNLYWYRRVMGKEIKFLLHFVKESKQDESGMPNNRFLAERTGGTYSTLKVQPAELEDSGVYFCASSQEHPLDWNTEAFFGQGTRLTVV.

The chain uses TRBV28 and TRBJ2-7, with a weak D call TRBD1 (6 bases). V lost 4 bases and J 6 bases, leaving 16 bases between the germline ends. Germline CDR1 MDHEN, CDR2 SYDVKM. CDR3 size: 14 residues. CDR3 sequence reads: CASSSWAGAGEQYF. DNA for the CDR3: TGTGCCAGCAGTTCATGGGCAGGGGCTGGCGAGCAGTACTTC.

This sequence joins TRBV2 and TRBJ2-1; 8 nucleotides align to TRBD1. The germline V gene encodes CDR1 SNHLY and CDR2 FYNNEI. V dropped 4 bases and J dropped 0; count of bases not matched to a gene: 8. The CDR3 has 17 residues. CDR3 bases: TGTGCCAGCAGTGTGACAGGGGAACGTAGCTCCTACAATGAGCAGTTCTTC. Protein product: CASSVTGERSSYNEQFF.

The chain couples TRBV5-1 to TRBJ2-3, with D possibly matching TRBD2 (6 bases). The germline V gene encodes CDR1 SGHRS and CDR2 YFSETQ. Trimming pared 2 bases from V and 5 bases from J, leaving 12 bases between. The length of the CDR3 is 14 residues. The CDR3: CASSFSGSEDTQYF. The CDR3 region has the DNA TGCGCCAGCAGCTTTTCCGGGAGTGAAGATACGCAGTATTTT.

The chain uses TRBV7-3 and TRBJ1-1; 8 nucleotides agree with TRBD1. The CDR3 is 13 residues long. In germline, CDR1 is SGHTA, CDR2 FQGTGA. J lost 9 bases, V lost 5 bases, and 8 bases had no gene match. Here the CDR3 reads CASSPRQGLKAFF. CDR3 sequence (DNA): TGTGCCAGCAGCCCCCGACAGGGGTTGAAAGCTTTCTTT.

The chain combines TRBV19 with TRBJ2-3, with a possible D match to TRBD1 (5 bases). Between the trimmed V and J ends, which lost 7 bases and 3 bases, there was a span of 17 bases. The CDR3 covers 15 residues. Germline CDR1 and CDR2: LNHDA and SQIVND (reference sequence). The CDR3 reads CASNIPGKSTDTQYF. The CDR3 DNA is TGTGCCAGTAATATTCCAGGGAAGTCGACAGATACGCAGTATTTT.

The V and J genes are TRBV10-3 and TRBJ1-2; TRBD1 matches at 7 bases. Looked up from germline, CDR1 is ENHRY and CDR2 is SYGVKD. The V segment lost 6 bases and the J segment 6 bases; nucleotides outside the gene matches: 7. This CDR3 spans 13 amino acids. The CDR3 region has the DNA TGTGCCATCAGCCGACAGGGCGACGATGGCTACACCTTC. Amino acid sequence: CAISRQGDDGYTF.

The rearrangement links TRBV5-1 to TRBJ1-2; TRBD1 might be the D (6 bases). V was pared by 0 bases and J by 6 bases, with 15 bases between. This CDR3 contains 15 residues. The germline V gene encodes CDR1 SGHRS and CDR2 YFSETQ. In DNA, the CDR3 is TGCGCCAGCAGCTTGGATGGGAGGGGGAATAATGGCTACACCTTC. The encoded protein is CASSLDGRGNNGYTF.

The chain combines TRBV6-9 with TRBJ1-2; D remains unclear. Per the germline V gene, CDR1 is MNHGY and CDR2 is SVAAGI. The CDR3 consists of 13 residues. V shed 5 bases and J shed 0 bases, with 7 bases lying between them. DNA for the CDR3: TGTGCCAGCAGTCTGAGGTCTAACTATGGCTACACCTTC. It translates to CASSLRSNYGYTF.

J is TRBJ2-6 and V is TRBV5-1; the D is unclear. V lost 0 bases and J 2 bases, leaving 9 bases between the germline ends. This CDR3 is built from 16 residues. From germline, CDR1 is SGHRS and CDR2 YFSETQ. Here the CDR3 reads CASSLGTAAGANVLTF. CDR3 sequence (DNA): TGCGCCAGCAGCTTGGGAACCGCAGCTGGGGCCAACGTCCTGACTTTC.

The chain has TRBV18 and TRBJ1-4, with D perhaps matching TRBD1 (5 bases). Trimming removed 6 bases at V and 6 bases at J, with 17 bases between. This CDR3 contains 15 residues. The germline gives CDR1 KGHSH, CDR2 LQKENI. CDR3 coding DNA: TGTGCCAGCTCTTACAGTGGGGGAAAGGATGAAAAACTGTTTTTT. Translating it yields CASSYSGGKDEKLFF. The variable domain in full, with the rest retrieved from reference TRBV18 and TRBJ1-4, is NAGVMQNPRHLVRRRGQEARLRCSPMKGHSHVYWYRQLPEEGLKFMVYLQKENIIDESGMPKERFSAEFPKEGPSILRIQQVVRGDSAAYFCASSYSGGKDEKLFFGSGTQLSVL.